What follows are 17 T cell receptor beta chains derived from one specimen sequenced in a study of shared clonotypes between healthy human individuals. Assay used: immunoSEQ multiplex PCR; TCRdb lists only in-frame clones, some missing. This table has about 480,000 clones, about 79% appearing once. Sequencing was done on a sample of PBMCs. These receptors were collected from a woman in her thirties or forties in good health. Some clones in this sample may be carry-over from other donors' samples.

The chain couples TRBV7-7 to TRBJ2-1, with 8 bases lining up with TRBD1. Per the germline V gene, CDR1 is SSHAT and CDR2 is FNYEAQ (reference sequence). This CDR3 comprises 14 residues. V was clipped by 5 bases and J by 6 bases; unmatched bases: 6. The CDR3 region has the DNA TGTGCCAGCAGCGCCCGGACAGGGTTCAATGAGCAGTTCTTC. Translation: CASSARTGFNEQFF.

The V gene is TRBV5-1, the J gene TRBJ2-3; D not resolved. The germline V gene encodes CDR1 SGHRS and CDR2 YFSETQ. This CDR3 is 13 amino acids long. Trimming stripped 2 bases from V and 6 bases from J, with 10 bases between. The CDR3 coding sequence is TGCGCCAGCAGCTTAAGTAGCATGGATACGCAGTATTTT. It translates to CASSLSSMDTQYF.

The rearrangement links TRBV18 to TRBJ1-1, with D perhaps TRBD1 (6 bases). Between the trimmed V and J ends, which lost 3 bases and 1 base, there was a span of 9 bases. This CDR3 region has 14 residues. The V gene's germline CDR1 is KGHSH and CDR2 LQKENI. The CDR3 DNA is TGTGCCAGCTCACCGGACAGAGAGAACACTGAAGCTTTCTTT. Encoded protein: CASSPDRENTEAFF. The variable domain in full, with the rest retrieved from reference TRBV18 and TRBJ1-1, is NAGVMQNPRHLVRRRGQEARLRCSPMKGHSHVYWYRQLPEEGLKFMVYLQKENIIDESGMPKERFSAEFPKEGPSILRIQQVVRGDSAAYFCASSPDRENTEAFFGQGTRLTVV.

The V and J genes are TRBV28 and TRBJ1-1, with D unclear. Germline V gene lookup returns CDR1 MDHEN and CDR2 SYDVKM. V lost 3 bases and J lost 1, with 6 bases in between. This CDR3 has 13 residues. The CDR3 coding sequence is TGTGCCAGCAGTTTGAGCCCGAACACTGAAGCTTTCTTT. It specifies CASSLSPNTEAFF.

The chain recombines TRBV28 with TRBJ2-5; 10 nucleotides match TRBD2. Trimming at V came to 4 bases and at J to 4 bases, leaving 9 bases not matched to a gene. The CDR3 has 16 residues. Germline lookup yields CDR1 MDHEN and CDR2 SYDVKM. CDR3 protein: CASSSALAGVGETQYF. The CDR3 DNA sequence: TGTGCCAGCAGTTCCGCCCTAGCGGGAGTCGGAGAGACCCAGTACTTC.

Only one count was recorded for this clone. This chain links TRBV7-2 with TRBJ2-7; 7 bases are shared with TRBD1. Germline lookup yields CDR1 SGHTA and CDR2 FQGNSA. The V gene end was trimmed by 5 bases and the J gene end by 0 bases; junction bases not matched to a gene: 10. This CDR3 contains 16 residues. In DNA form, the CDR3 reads TGTGCCAGCAGCCCCCGGGACAGAAAAAGCTCCTACGAGCAGTACTTC. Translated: CASSPRDRKSSYEQYF.

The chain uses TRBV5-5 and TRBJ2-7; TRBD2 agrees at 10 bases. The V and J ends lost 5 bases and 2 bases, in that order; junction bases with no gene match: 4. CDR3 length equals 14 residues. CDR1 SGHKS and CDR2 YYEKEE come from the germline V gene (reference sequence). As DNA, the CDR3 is TGTGCCAGCAGAAGAGCGGGAGGGCCCTACGAGCAGTACTTC. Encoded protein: CASRRAGGPYEQYF.

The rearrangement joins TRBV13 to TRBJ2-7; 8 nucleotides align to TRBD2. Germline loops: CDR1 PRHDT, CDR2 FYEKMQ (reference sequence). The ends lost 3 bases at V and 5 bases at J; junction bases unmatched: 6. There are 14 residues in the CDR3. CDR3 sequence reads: CASSFERENNEQYF. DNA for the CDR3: TGTGCCAGCAGCTTTGAGCGGGAGAACAACGAGCAGTACTTC. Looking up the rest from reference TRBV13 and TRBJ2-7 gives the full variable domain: AAGVIQSPRHLIKEKRETATLKCYPIPRHDTVYWYQQGPGQDPQFLISFYEKMQSDKGSIPDRFSAQQFSDYHSELNMSSLELGDSALYFCASSFERENNEQYFGPGTRLTVT.

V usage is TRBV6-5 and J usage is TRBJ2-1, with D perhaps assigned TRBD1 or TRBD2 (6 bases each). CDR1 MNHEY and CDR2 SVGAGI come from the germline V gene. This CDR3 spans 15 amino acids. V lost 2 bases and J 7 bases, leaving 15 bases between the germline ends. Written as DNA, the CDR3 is TGTGCCAGCAGTTACCCGCTAGCGAGGGGGAATGAGCAGTTCTTC. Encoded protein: CASSYPLARGNEQFF.

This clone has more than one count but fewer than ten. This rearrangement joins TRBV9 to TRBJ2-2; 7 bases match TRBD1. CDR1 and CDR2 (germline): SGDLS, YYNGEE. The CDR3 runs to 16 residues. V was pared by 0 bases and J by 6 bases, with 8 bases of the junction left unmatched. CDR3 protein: CASSVVVGGRAGELFF. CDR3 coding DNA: TGTGCCAGCAGCGTAGTAGTAGGGGGCCGAGCCGGGGAGCTGTTTTTT.

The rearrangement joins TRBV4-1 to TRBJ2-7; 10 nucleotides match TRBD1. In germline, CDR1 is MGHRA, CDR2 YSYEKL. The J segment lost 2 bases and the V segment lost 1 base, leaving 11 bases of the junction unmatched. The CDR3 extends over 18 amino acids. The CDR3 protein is CASSQGGQGLSAPYEQYF. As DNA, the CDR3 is TGCGCCAGCAGCCAAGGGGGACAGGGGTTGTCGGCCCCCTACGAGCAGTACTTC.

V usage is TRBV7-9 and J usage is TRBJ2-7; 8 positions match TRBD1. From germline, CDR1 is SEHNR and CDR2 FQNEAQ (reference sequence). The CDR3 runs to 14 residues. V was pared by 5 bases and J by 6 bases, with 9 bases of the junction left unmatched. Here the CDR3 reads CASSQTGVLGEQYF. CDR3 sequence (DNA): TGTGCCAGCAGCCAGACAGGGGTTTTGGGCGAGCAGTACTTC.

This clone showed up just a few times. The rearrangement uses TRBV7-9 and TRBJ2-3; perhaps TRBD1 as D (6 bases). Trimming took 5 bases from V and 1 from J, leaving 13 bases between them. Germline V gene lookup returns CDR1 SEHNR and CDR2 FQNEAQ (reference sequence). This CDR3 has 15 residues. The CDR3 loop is CASSPRDIRTDTQYF. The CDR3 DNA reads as TGTGCCAGCAGCCCCCGGGACATTCGCACAGATACGCAGTATTTT.

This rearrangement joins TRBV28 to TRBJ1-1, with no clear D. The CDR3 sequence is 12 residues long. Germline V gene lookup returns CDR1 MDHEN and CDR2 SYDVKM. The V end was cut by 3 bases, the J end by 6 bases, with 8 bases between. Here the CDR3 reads CASSFLHAEAFF. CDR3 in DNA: TGTGCCAGCAGTTTTCTCCACGCTGAAGCTTTCTTT.

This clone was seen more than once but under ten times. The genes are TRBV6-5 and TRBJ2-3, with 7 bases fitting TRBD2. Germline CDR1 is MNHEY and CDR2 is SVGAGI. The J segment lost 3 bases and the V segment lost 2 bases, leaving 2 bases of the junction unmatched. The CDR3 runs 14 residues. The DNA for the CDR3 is TGTGCCAGCAGTTACGATAGCGGGACAGATACGCAGTATTTT. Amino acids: CASSYDSGTDTQYF.

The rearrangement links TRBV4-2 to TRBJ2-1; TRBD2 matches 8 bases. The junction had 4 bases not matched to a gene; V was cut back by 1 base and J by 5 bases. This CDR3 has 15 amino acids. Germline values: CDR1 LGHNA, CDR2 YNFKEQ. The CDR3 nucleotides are TGTGCCAGCAGCCAAGTGCGGGAGGATAACAATGAGCAGTTCTTC. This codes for CASSQVREDNNEQFF.

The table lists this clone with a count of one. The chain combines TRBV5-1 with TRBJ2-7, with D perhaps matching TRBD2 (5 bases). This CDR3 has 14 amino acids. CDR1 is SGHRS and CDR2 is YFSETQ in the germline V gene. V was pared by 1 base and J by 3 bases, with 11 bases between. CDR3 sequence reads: CASSLIPGSYEQYF. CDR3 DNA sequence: TGCGCCAGCAGCTTGATCCCGGGAAGCTACGAGCAGTACTTC.